Listed here are 18 T cell receptor beta chains from one sample, sequenced in a study of blood T cell repertoires in COVID-19. Only in-frame clones appear in the TCRdb table, and some are missing; sequencing was by immunoSEQ multiplex PCR. The sample lists about 260,000 clones, 91% occurring once. Sequenced sample: peripheral blood. The receptors were sampled from a person under 30 with COVID-19, enrolled during active disease.

V usage is TRBV4-1 and J usage is TRBJ2-3; D is perhaps TRBD2 (6 bases). The CDR3 has 15 amino acids. In germline, CDR1 is MGHRA, CDR2 YSYEKL. Between the trimmed V and J ends, which lost 4 bases and 4 bases, there was a span of 15 bases. CDR3 amino acids: CASSRLADTSDTQYF. In DNA form, the CDR3 reads TGCGCCAGCAGCCGGTTAGCGGACACGTCAGATACGCAGTATTTT.

The chain employs TRBV3-1 (or the pseudogene TRBV3-2) and TRBJ2-7, with 14 bases fitting TRBD2. Germline V gene data show CDR1 as LGHDT and CDR2 as YNNKEL (reference sequence). The junction had 16 bases not matched to a gene; V was cut back by 0 bases and J by 0 bases. This CDR3 is built from 22 residues. For the CDR3, the DNA is TGTGCCAGCAGCCAAGATTTAGTTCCGACTAGCGGGAGGGCCGGATACTCCTACGAGCAGTACTTC. Translating gives CASSQDLVPTSGRAGYSYEQYF.

The chain recombines TRBV7-3 with TRBJ2-7, with 12 bases fitting TRBD2. The CDR3 length is 16 residues. Germline assignment: CDR1 SGHTA and CDR2 FQGTGA. The trim removed 7 bases at V and 2 bases at J, leaving 9 bases unmatched. CDR3 residues: CASTFQGLAGTYEQYF. CDR3 coding DNA: TGTGCCAGCACGTTTCAAGGACTAGCGGGAACCTACGAGCAGTACTTC.

The table lists this clone with a count of one. Here the CDR3 DNA reads TGTGCCAGCAGTCCTGGACAGTATAGCAATCAGCCCCAGCATTTT. It is translated as CASSPGQYSNQPQHF. V is TRBV7-9 and J is TRBJ1-5, with D perhaps matching TRBD1 (6 bases). CDR3 length: 15 residues. CDR1 is SEHNR and CDR2 is FQNEAQ in the germline V gene (reference sequence). V lost 6 bases to trimming and J lost 0 bases, with 12 bases between them.

This clone was recorded a few times. The rearrangement uses TRBV6-5 and TRBJ1-1; D uncertain. V dropped 4 bases and J dropped 0 bases, with 9 bases sitting between them. The CDR3 sequence is 14 residues long. Germline CDR1 and CDR2: MNHEY and SVGAGI. As DNA, the CDR3 is TGTGCCAGCAGTTCCGGGAGAATGAACACTGAAGCTTTCTTT. This translates into CASSSGRMNTEAFF.

The rearrangement uses TRBV6-5 and TRBJ2-7, with unresolved D. CDR1 MNHEY and CDR2 SVGAGI come from the germline V gene. V dropped 2 bases and J dropped 6 bases, with 11 bases sitting between them. The CDR3 covers 13 residues. CDR3 protein: CASSYKAEREQYF. DNA of the CDR3: TGTGCCAGCAGTTACAAGGCTGAGCGCGAGCAGTACTTC.

The chain uses TRBV4-1 and TRBJ2-7; 8 bases are a match to TRBD1. V shed 0 bases, J shed 4 bases, and the junction held 8 bases outside the gene matches. This CDR3 contains 16 residues. Germline lookup yields CDR1 MGHRA and CDR2 YSYEKL. Here the CDR3 reads CASSQEPKTGVYEQYF. CDR3 nucleotide sequence: TGCGCCAGCAGCCAAGAACCCAAGACAGGGGTATACGAGCAGTACTTC.

This clone was picked up one time. Here the CDR3 reads CASSSWSGTVNTGELFF. DNA for the CDR3: TGTGCCAGTAGTTCTTGGTCCGGGACAGTGAACACCGGGGAGCTGTTTTTT. The chain carries TRBV19 and TRBJ2-2, with 7 bases identical to TRBD1. Germline V gene lookup returns CDR1 LNHDA and CDR2 SQIVND (reference sequence). V shed 5 bases, J shed 1 base, and the junction held 10 bases outside the gene matches. The CDR3 totals 17 residues.

The J gene is TRBJ1-2, the V gene TRBV10-3; D might be TRBD1 (6 bases). This CDR3 is 15 amino acids long. Trimming stripped 4 bases from V and 3 bases from J, with 15 bases between. Germline V CDR1 and CDR2: ENHRY, SYGVKD. Here the CDR3 reads CAISAPGALYYGYTF. The DNA for the CDR3 is TGTGCCATCAGTGCACCAGGGGCTTTATACTATGGCTACACCTTC.

As for this clone: One end of the junction fails to match germline, which may point to a read error. The chain recombines TRBV30 with TRBJ2-1; 12 nucleotides line up with TRBD2. CDR3 size: 14 residues. Germline values: CDR1 GTSNPN, CDR2 SVGIG (reference sequence). CDR3 bases: TGTGCCTGGAGTGCGACCGTGACTAGCGGGAGAAGACTCTTC. It is translated as CAWSATVTSGRRLF.

The rearrangement joins TRBV18 to TRBJ2-7; 7 positions match TRBD2. This CDR3 is built from 15 residues. With V trimmed by 3 bases and J by 3 bases, 8 bases remained unmatched. CDR1 is KGHSH, CDR2 LQKENI, per germline. CDR3: CASSPPASGLYEQYF. The CDR3 coding sequence is TGTGCCAGCTCACCGCCGGCTAGCGGACTCTACGAGCAGTACTTC.

The genes are TRBV10-3 and TRBJ1-3; no definite D call. V dropped 0 bases and J dropped 4 bases, with 7 bases sitting between them. Germline loops: CDR1 ENHRY, CDR2 SYGVKD. CDR3 length equals 14 residues. CDR3 amino acids: CAISESAPGNTIYF. Here the CDR3 DNA reads TGTGCCATCAGTGAGTCGGCCCCGGGAAACACCATATATTTT.

This chain joins TRBV7-2 and TRBJ1-4; tentative D call: TRBD1 (6 bases). V lost 1 base, J lost 7 bases, and 16 bases lay in between. Germline loops: CDR1 SGHTA, CDR2 FQGNSA. The CDR3 spans 16 residues. The CDR3 region is CASSLVGRGESEKLFF. As DNA, the CDR3 is TGTGCCAGCAGCTTAGTTGGCAGGGGCGAAAGTGAAAAACTGTTTTTT.

This clone was counted once. This chain links TRBV19 with TRBJ2-7; 8 bases agree with TRBD1. This CDR3 spans 15 amino acids. V gave up 6 bases and J gave up 3 bases; unmatched junction bases: 10. CDR1 is LNHDA, CDR2 SQIVND, per germline (reference sequence). The CDR3 sequence is CASSSGTGEVYEQYF. CDR3 sequence (DNA): TGTGCCAGTAGCTCCGGGACAGGAGAAGTCTACGAGCAGTACTTC.

In its sample, this clone was seen once. The V call is TRBV24-1, the J call TRBJ2-1; 10 bases are a match to TRBD2. The germline V gene encodes CDR1 KGHDR and CDR2 SFDVKD. Trimming cost V 4 bases and J 6 bases; bases outside gene matches: 2. The CDR3 totals 14 residues. CDR3 amino acids: CATSDPSGSNEQFF. As DNA, the CDR3 is TGTGCCACCAGTGACCCTAGCGGGAGCAATGAGCAGTTCTTC.

The chain combines TRBV29-1 with TRBJ2-3; D gene uncertain. The CDR3 length is 10 residues. Trimming cost V 6 bases and J 4 bases, with 5 bases left between them. CDR1 is SQVTM, CDR2 ANQGSEA, per germline. Here the CDR3 reads CSVVADTQYF. CDR3 bases: TGCAGCGTGGTAGCAGATACGCAGTATTTT.

This chain joins TRBV5-8 and TRBJ2-3, with TRBD2 matching over 7 bases. This CDR3 contains 15 residues. In germline, CDR1 is SGHTS, CDR2 YDEGEE. V lost 8 bases, J lost 4 bases, and 13 bases stayed unmatched. The CDR3 loop is CASRSPGGIADTQYF. CDR3 nucleotide sequence: TGTGCCAGTAGATCCCCGGGGGGTATCGCAGATACGCAGTATTTT.

The J gene is TRBJ1-2, the V gene TRBV27, with a weak D call TRBD1 (6 bases). This CDR3 is built from 15 residues. Trimming stripped 3 bases from V and 0 bases from J, with 11 bases between. Per the germline V gene, CDR1 is MNHEY and CDR2 is SMNVEV (reference sequence). The CDR3 here is CASSFSGQTNYGYTF. Written as DNA, the CDR3 is TGTGCCAGCAGTTTCTCTGGACAGACTAACTATGGCTACACCTTC.